A single T cell receptor (beta chain) is shown here with its context. What it recognizes is unknown. The data were produced by immunoSEQ multiplex PCR, yet TCRdb's version contains in-frame clones alone and is incomplete. The sample shows about 680,000 clones, roughly 90% of them seen only once. The sample comes from a study of Ad26.COV2.S vaccination and SARS-CoV-2 variants. Study background: Enrollment placed the donor in the COV1001 Ad26.COV2.S trial arm. In the study, Ad26.COV2.S was injected intramuscularly once, or twice 56 days apart. The study, taken as a whole, reports: Across vaccine and placebo recipients, the breadth of non-spike TCRs was similar. Vaccinated individuals (as opposed to placebo recipients) had higher spike-specific TCR breadth.

Treatment of the sample: about 20 received Ad26.COV2.S at low or high dose, single or two shots; 5 received placebo; per-sample allocation not given. Each sample was drawn 63 days after the first injection (of vaccine or placebo). CDR3 length: 15 residues. Germline lookup yields CDR1 SGHTA and CDR2 FQGNSA. V lost 4 bases and J lost 2; bases outside the gene matches: 4. V usage is TRBV7-2 and J usage is TRBJ2-1; 8 bases line up with TRBD1. The specimen comprised peripheral blood, sampled in a trial of Ad26.COV2.S vaccine versus placebo. This sequence originates from a person between 18 and 65 years old who received the Ad26.COV2.S COVID-19 vaccine or a placebo. CDR3 sequence (DNA): TGTGCCAGCAGCTCCGGACAGGGAACCTACAATGAGCAGTTCTTC. It translates to CASSSGQGTYNEQFF.